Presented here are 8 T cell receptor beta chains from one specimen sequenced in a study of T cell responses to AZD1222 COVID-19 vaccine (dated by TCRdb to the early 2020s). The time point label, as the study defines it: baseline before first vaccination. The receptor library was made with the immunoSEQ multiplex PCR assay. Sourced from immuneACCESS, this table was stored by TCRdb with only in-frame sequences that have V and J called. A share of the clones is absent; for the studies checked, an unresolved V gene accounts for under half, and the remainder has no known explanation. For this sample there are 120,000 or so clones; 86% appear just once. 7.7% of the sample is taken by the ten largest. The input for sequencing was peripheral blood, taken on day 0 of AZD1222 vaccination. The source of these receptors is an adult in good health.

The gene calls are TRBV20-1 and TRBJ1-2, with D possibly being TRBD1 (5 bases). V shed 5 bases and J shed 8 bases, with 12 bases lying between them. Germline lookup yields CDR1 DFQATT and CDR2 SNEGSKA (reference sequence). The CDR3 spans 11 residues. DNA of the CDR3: TGCAGTGCTCAGGGACCTGGGGGCTACACCTTC. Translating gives CSAQGPGGYTF.

CDR3 DNA sequence: TGCGCCAGCAGCTTGGCGGCTAGCGGGAGAGATACGCAGTATTTT. Translating gives CASSLAASGRDTQYF. The genes are TRBV5-1 and TRBJ2-3, with TRBD2 matching 10 bases. From germline, CDR1 is SGHRS and CDR2 YFSETQ. This CDR3 has 15 residues. Losses at the gene ends were 0 bases for V and 5 bases for J; bases not matched to a gene: 3.

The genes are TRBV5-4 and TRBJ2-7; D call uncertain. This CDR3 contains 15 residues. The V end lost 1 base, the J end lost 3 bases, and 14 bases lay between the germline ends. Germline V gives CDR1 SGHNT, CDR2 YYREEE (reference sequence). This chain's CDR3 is CASSLPASLGYEQYF. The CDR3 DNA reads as TGTGCCAGCAGCTTGCCGGCTAGTTTGGGCTACGAGCAGTACTTC.

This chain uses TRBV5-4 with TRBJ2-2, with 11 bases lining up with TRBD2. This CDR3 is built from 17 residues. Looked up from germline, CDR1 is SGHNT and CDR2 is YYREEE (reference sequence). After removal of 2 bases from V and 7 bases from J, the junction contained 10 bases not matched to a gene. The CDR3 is CASSLRLAGLRGGELFF. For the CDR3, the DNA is TGTGCCAGCAGCTTAAGACTAGCGGGACTAAGGGGCGGGGAGCTGTTTTTT.

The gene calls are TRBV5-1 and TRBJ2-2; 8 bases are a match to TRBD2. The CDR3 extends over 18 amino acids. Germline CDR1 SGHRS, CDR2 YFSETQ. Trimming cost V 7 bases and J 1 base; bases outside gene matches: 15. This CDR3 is CASSPRSGSPMNTGELFF. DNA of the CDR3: TGCGCCAGCTCTCCCCGCAGCGGGAGCCCTATGAACACCGGGGAGCTGTTTTTT.

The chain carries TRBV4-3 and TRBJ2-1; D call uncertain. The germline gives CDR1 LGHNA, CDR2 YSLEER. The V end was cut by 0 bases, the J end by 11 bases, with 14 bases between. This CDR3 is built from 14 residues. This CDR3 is CASSQDPVATQQFF. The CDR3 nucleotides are TGCGCCAGCAGCCAAGACCCAGTGGCCACTCAGCAGTTCTTC.

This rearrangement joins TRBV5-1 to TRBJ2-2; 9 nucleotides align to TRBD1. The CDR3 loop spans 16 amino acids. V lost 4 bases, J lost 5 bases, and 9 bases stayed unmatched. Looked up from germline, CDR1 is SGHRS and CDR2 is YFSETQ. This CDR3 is CASSPWGQGETGELFF. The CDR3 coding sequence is TGCGCCAGCAGCCCCTGGGGACAGGGTGAGACCGGGGAGCTGTTTTTT.

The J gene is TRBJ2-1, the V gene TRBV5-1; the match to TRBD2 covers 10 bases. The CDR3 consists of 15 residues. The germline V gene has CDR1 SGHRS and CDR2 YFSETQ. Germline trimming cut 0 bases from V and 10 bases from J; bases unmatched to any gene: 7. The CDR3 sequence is CASSLGLAGDREQFF. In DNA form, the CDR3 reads TGCGCCAGCAGCTTGGGGCTAGCGGGGGACAGGGAGCAGTTCTTC.